This TCR beta chain was sequenced in a study of tumor T cells in aggressive B-cell lymphoma. TCRdb's copy holds only in-frame clones and misses some; the assay was immunoSEQ multiplex PCR. The sample shows approximately 1,600 clones, 70% to 85% of them seen only once. The CDR3 loop spans 15 amino acids. Trimming at V came to 4 bases and at J to 7 bases, leaving 6 bases not matched to a gene. Germline V lookup: CDR1 MNHNS, CDR2 SASEGT. The TCR was taken from an adult with diffuse large B cell lymphoma. V is TRBV6-1 and J is TRBJ1-6; TRBD1 matches 8 bases. The specimen was tumor tissue. DNA for the CDR3: TGTGCCAGCAGTGTTCCCGGGACAGGCAATTCACCCCTCCACTTT. Its translation is CASSVPGTGNSPLHF.